This TCR beta chain was documented in a study of blood T cell repertoires in COVID-19. The overall study: Donors in the United States, Italy and Spain gave samples during acute or convalescent COVID-19. Nucleic acid was either cDNA or gDNA, and it came from T cells, B-cell-depleted T cells, or PBMCs.

Those who participated ranged in age from roughly 18 to 89 years and resided in around 22 US areas. The study counted Cohort 3 donors as recovered given two negative PCRs, clearance, or symptom resolution. The V end lost 0 bases, the J end lost 12 bases, and 16 bases lay between the germline ends. Per the germline V gene, CDR1 is SGHRS and CDR2 is YFSETQ. This CDR3 comprises 14 residues. Libraries were prepared by immunoSEQ multiplex PCR; TCRdb keeps only in-frame clonotypes and omits some of them. The table includes fewer than 350,000 clones, about 83% detected once. J is TRBJ2-1 and V is TRBV5-1, with no clear D. The TCR was taken from a woman aged 40 to 55 who had recovered from COVID-19. The sample comprised PBMCs or T cells enriched from blood (not recorded which). CDR3 in DNA: TGCGCCAGCAGCTTGGCTTGGAGCGCTAGTCGGCAGTTCTTC. This gives the protein CASSLAWSASRQFF. The complete variable domain, with remaining parts taken from reference TRBV5-1 and TRBJ2-1, reads KAGVTQTPRYLIKTRGQQVTLSCSPISGHRSVSWYQQTPGQGLQFLFEYFSETQRNKGNFPGRFSGRQFSNSRSEMNVSTLELGDSALYLCASSLAWSASRQFFGPGTRLTVL.